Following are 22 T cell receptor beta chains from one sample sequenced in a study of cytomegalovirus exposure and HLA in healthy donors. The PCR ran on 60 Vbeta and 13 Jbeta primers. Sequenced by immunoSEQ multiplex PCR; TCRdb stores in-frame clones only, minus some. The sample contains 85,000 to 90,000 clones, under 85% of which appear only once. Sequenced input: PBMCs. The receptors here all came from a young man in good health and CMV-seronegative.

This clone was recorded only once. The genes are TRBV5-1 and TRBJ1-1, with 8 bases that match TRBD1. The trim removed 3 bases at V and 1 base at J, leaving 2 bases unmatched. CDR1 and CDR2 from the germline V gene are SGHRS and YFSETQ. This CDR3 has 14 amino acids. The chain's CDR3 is CASSSGQGNTEAFF. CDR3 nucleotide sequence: TGCGCCAGCAGCTCCGGACAGGGGAACACTGAAGCTTTCTTT.

CDR3 DNA sequence: TGTGCCAGCCGTCCGAGACAGGACAATGAGCAGTTCTTC. Its translation: CASRPRQDNEQFF. The V gene is TRBV6-5, the J gene TRBJ2-1; perhaps TRBD1 as D (6 bases). The length of the CDR3 is 13 residues. V lost 8 bases to trimming and J lost 5 bases, with 13 bases between them. Germline CDR1 MNHEY, CDR2 SVGAGI.

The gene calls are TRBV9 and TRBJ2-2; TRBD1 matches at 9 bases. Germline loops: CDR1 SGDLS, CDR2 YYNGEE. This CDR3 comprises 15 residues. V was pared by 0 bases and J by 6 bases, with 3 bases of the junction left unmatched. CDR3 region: CASSVEGQGSGELFF. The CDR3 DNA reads TGTGCCAGCAGCGTAGAGGGACAGGGCTCCGGGGAGCTGTTTTTT. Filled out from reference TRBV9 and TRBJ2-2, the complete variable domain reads DSGVTQTPKHLITATGQRVTLRCSPRSGDLSVYWYQQSLDQGLQFLIQYYNGEERAKGNILERFSAQQFPDLHSELNLSSLELGDSALYFCASSVEGQGSGELFFGEGSRLTVL.

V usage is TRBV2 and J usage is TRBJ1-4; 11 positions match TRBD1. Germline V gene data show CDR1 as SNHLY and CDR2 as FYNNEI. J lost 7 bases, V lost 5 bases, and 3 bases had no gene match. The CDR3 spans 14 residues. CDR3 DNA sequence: TGTGCCAGCAGTCGGGACAGGGGGGGTGAAAAACTGTTTTTT. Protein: CASSRDRGGEKLFF.

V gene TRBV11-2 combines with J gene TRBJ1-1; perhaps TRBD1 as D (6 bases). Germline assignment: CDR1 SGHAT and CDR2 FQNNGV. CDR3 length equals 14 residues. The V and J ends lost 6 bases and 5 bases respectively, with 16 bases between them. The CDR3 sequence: CASRETGIGTEAFF. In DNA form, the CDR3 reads TGTGCCAGCAGGGAAACAGGGATCGGGACTGAAGCTTTCTTT.

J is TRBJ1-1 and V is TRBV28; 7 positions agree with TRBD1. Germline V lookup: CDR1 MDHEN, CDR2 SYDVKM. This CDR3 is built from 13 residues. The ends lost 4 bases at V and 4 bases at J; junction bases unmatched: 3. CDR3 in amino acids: CASSYRGITEAFF. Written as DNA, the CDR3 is TGTGCCAGCAGTTACAGGGGAATCACTGAAGCTTTCTTT.

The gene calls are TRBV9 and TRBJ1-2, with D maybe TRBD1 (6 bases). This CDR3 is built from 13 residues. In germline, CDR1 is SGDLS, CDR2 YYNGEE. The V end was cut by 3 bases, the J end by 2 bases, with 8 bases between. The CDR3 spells CASSEGTNYGYTF. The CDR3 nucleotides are TGTGCCAGCAGCGAGGGGACAAACTATGGCTACACCTTC.

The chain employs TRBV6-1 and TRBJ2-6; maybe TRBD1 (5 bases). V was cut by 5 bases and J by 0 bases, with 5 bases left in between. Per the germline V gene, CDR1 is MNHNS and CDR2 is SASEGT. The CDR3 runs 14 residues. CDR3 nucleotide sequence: TGTGCCAGCAGTCAGGGCTCTGGGGCCAACGTCCTGACTTTC. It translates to CASSQGSGANVLTF.

The CDR3, as DNA: TGTGCCAGCAGTTACCGAATACTCGGGGGGATCGACGAGCAGTACTTC. Translation: CASSYRILGGIDEQYF. This sequence joins TRBV6-5 and TRBJ2-7, with 7 bases identical to TRBD2. The length of the CDR3 is 16 residues. The germline gives CDR1 MNHEY, CDR2 SVGAGI. Trimming took 2 bases from V and 5 from J; bases not matched to a gene: 12.

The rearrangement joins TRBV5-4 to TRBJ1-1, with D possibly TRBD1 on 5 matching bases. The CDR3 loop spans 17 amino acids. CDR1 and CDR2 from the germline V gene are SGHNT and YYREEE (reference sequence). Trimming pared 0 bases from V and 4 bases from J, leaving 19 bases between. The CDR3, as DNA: TGTGCCAGCAGCTTGGAGACAGATCTCAGGTATGCCACTGAAGCTTTCTTT. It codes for CASSLETDLRYATEAFF.

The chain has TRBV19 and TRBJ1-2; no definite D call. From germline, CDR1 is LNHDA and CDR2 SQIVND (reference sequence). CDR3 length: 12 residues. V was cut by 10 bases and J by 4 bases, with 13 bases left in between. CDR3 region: CATDHEGYGYTF. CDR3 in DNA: TGTGCCACCGATCACGAGGGCTATGGCTACACCTTC.

The CDR3 sequence: CAWRPTGFSGNTIYF. For the CDR3, the DNA is TGTGCCTGGAGACCGACAGGTTTCTCTGGAAACACCATATATTTT. This rearrangement joins TRBV30 to TRBJ1-3; tentative D call: TRBD1 (6 bases). This CDR3 spans 15 amino acids. Trimming took 3 bases from V and 0 from J, leaving 12 bases between them. Germline V lookup: CDR1 GTSNPN, CDR2 SVGIG (reference sequence).

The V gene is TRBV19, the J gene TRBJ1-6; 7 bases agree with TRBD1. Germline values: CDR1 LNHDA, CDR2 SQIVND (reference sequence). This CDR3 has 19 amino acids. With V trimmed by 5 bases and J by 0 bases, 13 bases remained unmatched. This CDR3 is CASSPSRGTVSSYNSPLHF. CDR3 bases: TGTGCCAGTAGTCCCTCCCGGGGGACAGTCAGCTCCTATAATTCACCCCTCCACTTT.

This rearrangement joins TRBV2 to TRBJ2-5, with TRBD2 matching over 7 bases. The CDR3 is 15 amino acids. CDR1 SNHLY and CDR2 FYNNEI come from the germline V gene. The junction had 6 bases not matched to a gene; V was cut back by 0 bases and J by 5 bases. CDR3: CASSEAGGMGETQYF. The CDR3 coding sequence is TGTGCCAGCAGTGAAGCGGGGGGGATGGGGGAGACCCAGTACTTC.

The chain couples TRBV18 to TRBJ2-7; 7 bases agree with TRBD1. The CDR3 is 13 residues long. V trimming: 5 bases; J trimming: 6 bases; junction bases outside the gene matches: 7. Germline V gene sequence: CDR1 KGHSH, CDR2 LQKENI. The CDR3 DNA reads TGTGCCAGCTCATCAGGACAGGTACTCGAGCAGTACTTC. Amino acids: CASSSGQVLEQYF. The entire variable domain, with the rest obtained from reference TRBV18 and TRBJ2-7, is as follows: NAGVMQNPRHLVRRRGQEARLRCSPMKGHSHVYWYRQLPEEGLKFMVYLQKENIIDESGMPKERFSAEFPKEGPSILRIQQVVRGDSAAYFCASSSGQVLEQYFGPGTRLTVT.

CDR3 DNA: TGTGCCACCAGCAGATCCCTAGGAGGACAGGTCTACAATCAGCCCCAGCATTTT. This encodes CATSRSLGGQVYNQPQHF. The genes are TRBV15 and TRBJ1-5, with 7 bases aligning to TRBD1. The germline V gene encodes CDR1 LNHNV and CDR2 YYDKDF (reference sequence). The ends lost 2 bases at V and 3 bases at J; junction bases unmatched: 13. This CDR3 contains 18 residues. Full variable domain (outside the CDR3, taken from reference TRBV15 and TRBJ1-5): DAMVIQNPRYQVTQFGKPVTLSCSQTLNHNVMYWYQQKSSQAPKLLFHYYDKDFNNEADTPDNFQSRRPNTSFCFLDIRSPGLGDTAMYLCATSRSLGGQVYNQPQHFGDGTRLSIL.

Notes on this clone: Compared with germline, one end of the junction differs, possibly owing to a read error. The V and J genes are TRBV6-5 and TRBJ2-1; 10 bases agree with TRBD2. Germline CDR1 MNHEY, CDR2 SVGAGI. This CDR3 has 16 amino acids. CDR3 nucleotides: TGTGCCAGCAGTTACTCACTAGCGGGGTCCTCCAATGAGCAGTTCTTC. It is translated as CASSYSLAGSSNEQFF.

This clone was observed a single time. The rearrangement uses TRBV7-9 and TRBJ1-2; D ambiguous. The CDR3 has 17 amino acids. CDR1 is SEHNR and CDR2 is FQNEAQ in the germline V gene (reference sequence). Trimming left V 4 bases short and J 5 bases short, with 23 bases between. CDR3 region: CASSYLNGITTGYGYTF. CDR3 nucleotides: TGTGCCAGCAGCTACCTTAACGGGATTACGACGGGGTATGGCTACACCTTC.

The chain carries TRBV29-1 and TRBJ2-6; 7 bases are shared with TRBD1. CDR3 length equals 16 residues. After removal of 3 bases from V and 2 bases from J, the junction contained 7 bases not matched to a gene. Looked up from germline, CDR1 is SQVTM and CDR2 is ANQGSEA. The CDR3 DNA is TGCAGCGTTGAGGGTACAGGGGTGGCTGGGGCCAACGTCCTGACTTTC. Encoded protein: CSVEGTGVAGANVLTF.

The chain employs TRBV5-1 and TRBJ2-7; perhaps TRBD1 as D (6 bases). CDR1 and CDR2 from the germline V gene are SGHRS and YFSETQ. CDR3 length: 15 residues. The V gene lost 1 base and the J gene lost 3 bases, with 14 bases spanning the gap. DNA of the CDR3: TGCGCCAGCAGCTTGACTAACGACAGGTTCTACGAGCAGTACTTC. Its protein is CASSLTNDRFYEQYF.

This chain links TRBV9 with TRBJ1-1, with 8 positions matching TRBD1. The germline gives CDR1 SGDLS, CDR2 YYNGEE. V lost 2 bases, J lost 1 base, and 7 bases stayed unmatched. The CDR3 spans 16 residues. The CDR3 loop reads CASSVGVDRGNTEAFF. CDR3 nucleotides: TGTGCCAGCAGCGTGGGGGTAGACAGGGGGAACACTGAAGCTTTCTTT.

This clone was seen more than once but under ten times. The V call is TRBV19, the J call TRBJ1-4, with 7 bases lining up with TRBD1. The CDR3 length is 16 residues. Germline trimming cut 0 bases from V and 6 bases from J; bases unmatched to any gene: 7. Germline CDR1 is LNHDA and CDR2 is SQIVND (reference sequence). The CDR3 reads CASSIDRFTGDEKLFF. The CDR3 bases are TGTGCCAGTAGTATAGATCGGTTTACAGGGGATGAAAAACTGTTTTTT.